At least ten counts were recorded for the clone carrying this TCR beta chain. The SP2 primer and nested alpha and beta constant region primers amplified ligated cDNA in four rounds. From the 5' RACE reads, TCRdb called clonotypes with MiXCR, one entry per CDR3 protein. The sample has 45,000 to 55,000 distinct CDR3 sequences; roughly 4.7% are singletons. The record originates from a study of naive and memory T cell subsets. A UMI-containing oligonucleotide was joined by 3' ligation to the TCR cDNA template. The V and J ends lost 4 bases and 2 bases, in that order; junction bases with no gene match: 5. Germline V gives CDR1 LGHDT, CDR2 YNNKEL (reference sequence). This CDR3 has 15 amino acids.

This TCR derives from a female donor in good health. The chain uses TRBV3-1 and TRBJ2-1; 7 bases fit TRBD2. CDR3 bases: TGTGCCAGCAGCCTTCTAGCGGCGACCTACAATGAGCAGTTCTTC. Translated: CASSLLAATYNEQFF.